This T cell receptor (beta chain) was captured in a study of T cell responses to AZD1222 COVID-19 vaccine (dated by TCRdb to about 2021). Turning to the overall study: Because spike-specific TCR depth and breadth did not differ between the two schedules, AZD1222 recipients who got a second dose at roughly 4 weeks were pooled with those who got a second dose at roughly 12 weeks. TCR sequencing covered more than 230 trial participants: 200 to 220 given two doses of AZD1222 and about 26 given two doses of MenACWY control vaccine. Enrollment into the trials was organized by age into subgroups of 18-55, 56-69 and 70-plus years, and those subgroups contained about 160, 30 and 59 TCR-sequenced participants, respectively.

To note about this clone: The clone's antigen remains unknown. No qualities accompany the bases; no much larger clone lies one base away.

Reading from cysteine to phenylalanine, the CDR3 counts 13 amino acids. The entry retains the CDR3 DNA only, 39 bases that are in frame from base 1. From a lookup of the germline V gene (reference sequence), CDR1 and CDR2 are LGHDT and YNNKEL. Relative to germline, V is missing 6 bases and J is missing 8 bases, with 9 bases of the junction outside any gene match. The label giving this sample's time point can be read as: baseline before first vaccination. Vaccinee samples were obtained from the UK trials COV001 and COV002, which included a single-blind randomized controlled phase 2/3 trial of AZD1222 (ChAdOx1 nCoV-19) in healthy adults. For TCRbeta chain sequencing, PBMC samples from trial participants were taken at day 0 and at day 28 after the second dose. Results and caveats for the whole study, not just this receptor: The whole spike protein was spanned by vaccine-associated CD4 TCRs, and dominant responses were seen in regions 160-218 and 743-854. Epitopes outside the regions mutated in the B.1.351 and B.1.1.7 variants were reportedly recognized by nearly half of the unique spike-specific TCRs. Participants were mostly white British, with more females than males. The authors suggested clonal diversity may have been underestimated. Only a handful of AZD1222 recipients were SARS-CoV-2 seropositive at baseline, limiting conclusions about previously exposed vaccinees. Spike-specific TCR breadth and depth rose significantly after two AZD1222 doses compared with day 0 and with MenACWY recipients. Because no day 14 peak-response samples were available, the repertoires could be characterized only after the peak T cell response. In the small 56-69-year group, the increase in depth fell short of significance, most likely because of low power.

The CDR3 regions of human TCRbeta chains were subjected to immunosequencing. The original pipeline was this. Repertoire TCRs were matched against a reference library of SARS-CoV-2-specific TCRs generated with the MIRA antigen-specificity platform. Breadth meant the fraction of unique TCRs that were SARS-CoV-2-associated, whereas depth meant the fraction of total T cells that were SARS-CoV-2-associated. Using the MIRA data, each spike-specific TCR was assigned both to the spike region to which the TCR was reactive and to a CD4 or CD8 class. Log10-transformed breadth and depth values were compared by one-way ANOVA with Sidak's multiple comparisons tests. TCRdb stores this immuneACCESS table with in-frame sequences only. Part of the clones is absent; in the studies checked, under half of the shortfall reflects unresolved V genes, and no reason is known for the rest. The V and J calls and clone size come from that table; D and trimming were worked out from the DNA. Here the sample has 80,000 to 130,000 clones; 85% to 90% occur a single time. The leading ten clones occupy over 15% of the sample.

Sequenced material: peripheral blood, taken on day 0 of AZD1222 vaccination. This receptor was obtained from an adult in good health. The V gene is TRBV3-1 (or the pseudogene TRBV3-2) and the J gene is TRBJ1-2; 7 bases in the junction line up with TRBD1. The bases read TGTGCCAGCAGTTGGGACAGCCTGAGGGGCTACACCTTC. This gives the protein CASSWDSLRGYTF.